These 3 T cell receptor beta chains were all obtained from the same sample, sequenced in a study of blood T cell repertoires in COVID-19. Assay: immunoSEQ multiplex PCR; the TCRdb copy retains only in-frame clones and omits some. The table has roughly 250,000 clones, around four fifths seen once. The sample consisted of peripheral blood. These TCRs come from a woman aged 55-70 years with active or convalescent COVID-19.

This chain joins TRBV18 and TRBJ2-1, with 10 bases lining up with TRBD2. The CDR3 length is 15 residues. Germline-derived CDR1 and CDR2 are KGHSH and LQKENI. V gave up 3 bases and J gave up 5 bases; unmatched junction bases: 4. As DNA, the CDR3 is TGTGCCAGCTCACCCCTAGCGGGGGCCGACAATGAGCAGTTCTTC. It codes for CASSPLAGADNEQFF.

This sequence joins TRBV6-1 and TRBJ1-6; a possible D gene is TRBD1 (6 bases). The CDR3 is made up of 19 amino acids. V was clipped by 2 bases and J by 1 base, with 18 bases between them. Germline lookup yields CDR1 MNHNS and CDR2 SASEGT. The CDR3 sequence is CASSESRGYRISYNSPLHF. The CDR3 coding sequence is TGTGCCAGCAGTGAAAGTAGGGGGTACAGAATTTCCTATAATTCACCCCTCCACTTT.

The chain uses TRBV14 and TRBJ2-7; D gene unclear. Germline CDR1 is SGHDN and CDR2 is FVKESK. Trimming removed 2 bases at V and 7 bases at J, with 12 bases between. The CDR3 is made up of 13 amino acids. The chain's CDR3 is CASSQSSVWEQYF. The CDR3 DNA reads as TGTGCCAGCAGCCAAAGTAGTGTGTGGGAGCAGTACTTC.